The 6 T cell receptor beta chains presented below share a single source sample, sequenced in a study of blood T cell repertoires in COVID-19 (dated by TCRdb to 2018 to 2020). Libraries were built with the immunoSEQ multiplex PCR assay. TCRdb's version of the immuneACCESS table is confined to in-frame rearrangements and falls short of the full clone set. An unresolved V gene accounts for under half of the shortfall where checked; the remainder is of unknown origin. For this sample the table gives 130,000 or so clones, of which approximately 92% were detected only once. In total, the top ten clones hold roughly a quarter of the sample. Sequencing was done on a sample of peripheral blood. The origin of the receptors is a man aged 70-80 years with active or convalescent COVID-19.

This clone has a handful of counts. The CDR3 here is CASSLANTEAFF. The CDR3 DNA reads TGTGCCAGCAGCTTAGCTAACACTGAAGCTTTCTTT. This sequence joins TRBV11-2 and TRBJ1-1; unclear D gene. The CDR3 has 12 amino acids. V was clipped by 1 base and J by 2 bases, with 2 bases between them. From germline, CDR1 is SGHAT and CDR2 FQNNGV.

The chain's CDR3 is CASSLPPRQSISGANVLTF. In DNA, the CDR3 is TGTGCCAGCAGCTTACCTCCGAGACAGTCGATCTCTGGGGCCAACGTCCTGACTTTC. The chain carries TRBV7-2 and TRBJ2-6, with a weak D call TRBD1 (5 bases). CDR3 length: 19 residues. Trimming removed 2 bases at V and 0 bases at J, with 17 bases between. Germline V gives CDR1 SGHTA, CDR2 FQGNSA.

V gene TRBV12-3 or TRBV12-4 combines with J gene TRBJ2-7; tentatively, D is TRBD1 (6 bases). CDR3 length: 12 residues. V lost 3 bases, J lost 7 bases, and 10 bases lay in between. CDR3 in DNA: TGTGCCAGCAGTTTGTCCGGGACAGAGCAGTACTTC. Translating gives CASSLSGTEQYF.

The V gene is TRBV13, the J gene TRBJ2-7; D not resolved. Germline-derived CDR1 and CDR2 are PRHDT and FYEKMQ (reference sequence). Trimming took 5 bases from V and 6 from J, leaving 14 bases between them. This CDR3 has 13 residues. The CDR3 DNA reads TGTGCCAGCAGCCAAGACTGGCCCAGCGAGCAGTACTTC. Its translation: CASSQDWPSEQYF.

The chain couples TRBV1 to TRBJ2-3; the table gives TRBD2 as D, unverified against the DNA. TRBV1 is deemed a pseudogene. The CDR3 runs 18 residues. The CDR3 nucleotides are TGCACCAGCAGCCAAGGGCTAGCGGGAGCACAGTTCACAGATACGCAGTATTTT. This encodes CTSSQGLAGAQFTDTQYF.

This CDR3 is CSARGQGDYGYTF. The CDR3 DNA is TGCAGCGCCCGGGGACAGGGGGATTATGGCTACACCTTC. The rearrangement links TRBV29-1 to TRBJ1-2, with TRBD1 matching over 11 bases. From germline, CDR1 is SQVTM and CDR2 ANQGSEA. The CDR3 contains 13 residues. Germline trimming cut 7 bases from V and 5 bases from J; bases unmatched to any gene: 6. Together with reference TRBV29-1 and TRBJ1-2, the CDR3 gives the full variable domain: SAVISQKPSRDICQRGTSLTIQCQVDSQVTMMFWYRQQPGQSLTLIATANQGSEATYESGFVIDKFPISRPNLTFSTLTVSNMSPEDSSIYLCSARGQGDYGYTFGSGTRLTVV.